Each of the 8 T cell receptor beta chains below was sequenced from the same sample in a study of spatial heterogeneity in lung cancer. MiXCR was run by TCRdb on the 5' RACE reads, yielding one entry per CDR3 protein. The sample has tens of thousands of distinct CDR3 sequences, approximately 20% seen once; the top ten hold roughly 6.2%. Regarding time point: sample taken at primary tumor resection. Tumor, nontumor lung or frozen PBMC supplied whole RNA, sequenced without sorting. The sequenced sample was PBMCs, obtained at surgery. These TCRs come from a male donor with early-stage non-small cell lung cancer.

The rearrangement joins TRBV27 to TRBJ1-3, with unresolved D. The CDR3 has 15 amino acids. Germline lookup yields CDR1 MNHEY and CDR2 SMNVEV (reference sequence). Trimming cost V 5 bases and J 0 bases, with 11 bases left between them. In DNA form, the CDR3 reads TGTGCCAGCAGTCGGGATATCCTCTCTGGAAACACCATATATTTT. Translation: CASSRDILSGNTIYF.

V and J are TRBV5-1 and TRBJ2-2, with D unclear. Germline CDR1 reads SGHRS; CDR2 reads YFSETQ. V lost 1 base to trimming and J lost 8 bases, with 3 bases between them. The CDR3 is 11 amino acids. The DNA of the CDR3 is TGCGCCAGCAGCTTGCGTGGGGAGCTGTTTTTT. Translation gives CASSLRGELFF.

This clonotype has just a few counts. CDR3 region: CASGRWEKGVNEQFF. As DNA, the CDR3 is TGCGCCAGCGGCCGGTGGGAGAAAGGGGTCAATGAGCAGTTCTTC. This chain joins TRBV5-1 and TRBJ2-1; tentatively, D is TRBD1 or TRBD2 (5 bases each). The germline V gene has CDR1 SGHRS and CDR2 YFSETQ. Between the trimmed V and J ends, which lost 7 bases and 6 bases, there was a span of 20 bases. The CDR3 length is 15 residues.

This clonotype was found many times. The chain carries TRBV28 and TRBJ2-5, with 8 bases lining up with TRBD1. This CDR3 region has 12 residues. The germline V gene encodes CDR1 MDHEN and CDR2 SYDVKM. After removal of 7 bases from V and 12 bases from J, the junction contained 10 bases not matched to a gene. CDR3 DNA: TGTGCCAGCACCACCCAGGACAGGGTCAAGTACTTC. Translating it yields CASTTQDRVKYF.

A few counts support this clonotype. The chain employs TRBV7-2 and TRBJ1-4, with D possibly TRBD1 on 5 matching bases. The CDR3 sequence is 14 residues long. Trimming stripped 5 bases from V and 5 bases from J, with 12 bases between. Germline V gives CDR1 SGHTA, CDR2 FQGNSA. CDR3 residues: CASSRWDGNEKLFF. CDR3 nucleotide sequence: TGTGCCAGCAGCCGATGGGACGGGAATGAAAAACTGTTTTTT.

This chain links TRBV28 with TRBJ2-5; 10 bases match TRBD1. J gave up 1 base and V 5 bases, and 7 bases lay outside the gene matches. The V gene's germline CDR1 is MDHEN and CDR2 SYDVKM. CDR3 length: 16 residues. The CDR3 loop is CASSPRQGAGQETQYF. The CDR3 DNA follows: TGTGCCAGCAGTCCCCGACAGGGGGCTGGCCAAGAGACCCAGTACTTC.

The rearrangement joins TRBV24-1 to TRBJ2-5; 8 bases are a match to TRBD1. CDR1 is KGHDR and CDR2 is SFDVKD in the germline V gene. The junction had 11 bases not matched to a gene; V was cut back by 2 bases and J by 7 bases. The CDR3 contains 16 residues. The CDR3 region is CATSDSEGRGRGTQYF. The CDR3 DNA reads as TGTGCCACCAGTGATTCGGAAGGCAGGGGGCGAGGGACCCAGTACTTC.

V usage is TRBV9 and J usage is TRBJ2-5; D gene unclear. Germline loops: CDR1 SGDLS, CDR2 YYNGEE. V gave up 3 bases and J gave up 2 bases, with 14 bases separating them. The CDR3 runs to 15 residues. The CDR3 spells CASSATQGPQETQYF. The CDR3 nucleotides are TGTGCCAGCAGCGCGACCCAAGGGCCTCAAGAGACCCAGTACTTC.